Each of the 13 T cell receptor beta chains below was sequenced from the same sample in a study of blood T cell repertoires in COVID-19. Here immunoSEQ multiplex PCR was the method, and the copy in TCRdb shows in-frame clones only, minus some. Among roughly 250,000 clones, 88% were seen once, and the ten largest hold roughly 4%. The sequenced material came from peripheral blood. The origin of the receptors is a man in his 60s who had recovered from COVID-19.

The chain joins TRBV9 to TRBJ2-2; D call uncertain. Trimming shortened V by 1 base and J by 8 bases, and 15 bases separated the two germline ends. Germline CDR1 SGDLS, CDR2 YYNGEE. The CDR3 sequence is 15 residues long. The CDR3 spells CASSVSMTNGGELFF. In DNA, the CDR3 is TGTGCCAGCAGCGTATCCATGACAAATGGAGGGGAGCTGTTTTTT.

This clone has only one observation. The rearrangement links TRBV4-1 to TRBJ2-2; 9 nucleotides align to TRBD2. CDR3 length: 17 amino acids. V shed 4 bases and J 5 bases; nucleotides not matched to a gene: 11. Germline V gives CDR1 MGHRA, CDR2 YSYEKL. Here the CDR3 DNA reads TGCGCCAGCAGCCGGGGGGCTGCGGGGGGGAATACCGGGGAGCTGTTTTTT. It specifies CASSRGAAGGNTGELFF.

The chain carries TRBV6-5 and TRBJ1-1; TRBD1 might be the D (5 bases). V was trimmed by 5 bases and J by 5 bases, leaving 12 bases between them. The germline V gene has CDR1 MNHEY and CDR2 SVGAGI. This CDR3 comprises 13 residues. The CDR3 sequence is CASSLSGKTEAFF. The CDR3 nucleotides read TGTGCCAGCAGTCTTTCAGGGAAAACTGAAGCTTTCTTT.

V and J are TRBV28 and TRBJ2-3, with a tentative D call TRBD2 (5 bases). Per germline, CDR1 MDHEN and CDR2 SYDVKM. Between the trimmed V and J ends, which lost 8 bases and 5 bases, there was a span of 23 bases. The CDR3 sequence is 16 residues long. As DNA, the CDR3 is TGTGCCAGCGAGCGGAGGTCCAGCCCATCAGGAGATACGCAGTATTTT. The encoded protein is CASERRSSPSGDTQYF.

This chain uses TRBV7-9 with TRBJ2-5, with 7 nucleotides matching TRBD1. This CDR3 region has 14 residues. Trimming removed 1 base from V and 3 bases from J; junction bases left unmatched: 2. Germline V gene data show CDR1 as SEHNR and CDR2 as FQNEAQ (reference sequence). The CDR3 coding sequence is TGTGCCAGCAGCTTAGAGGGGACAGAAGAGACCCAGTACTTC. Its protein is CASSLEGTEETQYF.

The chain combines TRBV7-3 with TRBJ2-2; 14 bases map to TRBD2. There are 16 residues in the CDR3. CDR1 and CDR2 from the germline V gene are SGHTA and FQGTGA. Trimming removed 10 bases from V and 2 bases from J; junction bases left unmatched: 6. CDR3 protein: CATGLAGGPNTGELFF. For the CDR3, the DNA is TGTGCCACTGGACTAGCGGGGGGCCCTAACACCGGGGAGCTGTTTTTT.

In DNA, the CDR3 is TGTGCCAGCAGCCGAGCGGTGGCAGGGGGGCAAAACATTCAGTACTTC. Amino acid sequence: CASSRAVAGGQNIQYF. V and J are TRBV3-1 (or the pseudogene TRBV3-2) and TRBJ2-4; possibly TRBD1 for D (7 bases). Germline values: CDR1 LGHDT, CDR2 YNNKEL (reference sequence). V shed 4 bases and J shed 5 bases, with 18 bases lying between them. This CDR3 has 16 amino acids.

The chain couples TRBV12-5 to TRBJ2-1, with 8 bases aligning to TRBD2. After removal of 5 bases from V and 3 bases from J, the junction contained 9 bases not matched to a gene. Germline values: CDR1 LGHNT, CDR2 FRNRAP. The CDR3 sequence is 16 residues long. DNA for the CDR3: TGTGCTAGTGGTCAATTTAGCGGGGTTAGCTACAATGAGCAGTTCTTC. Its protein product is CASGQFSGVSYNEQFF.

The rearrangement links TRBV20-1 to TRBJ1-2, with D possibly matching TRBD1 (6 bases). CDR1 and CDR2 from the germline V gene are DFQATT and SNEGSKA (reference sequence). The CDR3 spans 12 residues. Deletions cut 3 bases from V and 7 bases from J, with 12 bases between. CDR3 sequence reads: CSASANRVGYTF. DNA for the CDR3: TGCAGTGCTAGTGCAAACAGGGTTGGCTACACCTTC.

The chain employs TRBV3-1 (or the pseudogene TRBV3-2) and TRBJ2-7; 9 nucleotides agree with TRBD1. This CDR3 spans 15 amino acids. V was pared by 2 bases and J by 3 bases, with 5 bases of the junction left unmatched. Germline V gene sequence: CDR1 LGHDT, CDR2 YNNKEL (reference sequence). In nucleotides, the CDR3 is TGTGCCAGCAGCCAACCGGGACAGGGTGTCTACGAGCAGTACTTC. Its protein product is CASSQPGQGVYEQYF.

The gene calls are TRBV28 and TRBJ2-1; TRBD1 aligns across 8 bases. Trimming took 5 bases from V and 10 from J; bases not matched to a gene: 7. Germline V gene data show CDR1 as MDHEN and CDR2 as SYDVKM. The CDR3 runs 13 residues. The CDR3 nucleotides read TGTGCCAGCAGTCCGACAGGGGTGGAAGAGCAGTTCTTC. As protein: CASSPTGVEEQFF.

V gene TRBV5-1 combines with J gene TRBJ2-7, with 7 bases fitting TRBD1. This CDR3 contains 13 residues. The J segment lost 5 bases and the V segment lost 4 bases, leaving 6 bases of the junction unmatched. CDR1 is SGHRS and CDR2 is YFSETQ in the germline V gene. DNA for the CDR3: TGCGCCAGCAGCCCGGGGACAGCCAACGAGCAGTACTTC. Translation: CASSPGTANEQYF. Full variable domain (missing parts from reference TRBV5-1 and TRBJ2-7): KAGVTQTPRYLIKTRGQQVTLSCSPISGHRSVSWYQQTPGQGLQFLFEYFSETQRNKGNFPGRFSGRQFSNSRSEMNVSTLELGDSALYLCASSPGTANEQYFGPGTRLTVT.

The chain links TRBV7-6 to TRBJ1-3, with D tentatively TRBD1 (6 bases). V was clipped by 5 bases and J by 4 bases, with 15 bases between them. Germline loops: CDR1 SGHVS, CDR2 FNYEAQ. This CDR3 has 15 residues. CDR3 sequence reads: CASSQAGGSGNTIYF. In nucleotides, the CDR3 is TGTGCCAGCAGCCAGGCTGGGGGCTCAGGAAACACCATATATTTT.